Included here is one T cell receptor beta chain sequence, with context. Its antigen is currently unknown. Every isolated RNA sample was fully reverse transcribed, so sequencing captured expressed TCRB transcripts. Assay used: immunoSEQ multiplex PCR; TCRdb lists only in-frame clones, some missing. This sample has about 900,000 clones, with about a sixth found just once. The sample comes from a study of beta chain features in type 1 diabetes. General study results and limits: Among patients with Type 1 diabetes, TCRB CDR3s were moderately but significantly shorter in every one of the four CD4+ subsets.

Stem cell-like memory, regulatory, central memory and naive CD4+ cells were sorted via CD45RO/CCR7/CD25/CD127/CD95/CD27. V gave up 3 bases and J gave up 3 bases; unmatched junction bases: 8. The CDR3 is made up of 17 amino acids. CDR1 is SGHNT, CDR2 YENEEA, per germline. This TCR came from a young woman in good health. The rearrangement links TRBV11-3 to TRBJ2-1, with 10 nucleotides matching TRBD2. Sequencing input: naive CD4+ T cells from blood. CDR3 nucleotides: TGTGCCAGCAGCTTGGCTGCTAGCGGGAGCAGCTACAATGAGCAGTTCTTC. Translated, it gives CASSLAASGSSYNEQFF.